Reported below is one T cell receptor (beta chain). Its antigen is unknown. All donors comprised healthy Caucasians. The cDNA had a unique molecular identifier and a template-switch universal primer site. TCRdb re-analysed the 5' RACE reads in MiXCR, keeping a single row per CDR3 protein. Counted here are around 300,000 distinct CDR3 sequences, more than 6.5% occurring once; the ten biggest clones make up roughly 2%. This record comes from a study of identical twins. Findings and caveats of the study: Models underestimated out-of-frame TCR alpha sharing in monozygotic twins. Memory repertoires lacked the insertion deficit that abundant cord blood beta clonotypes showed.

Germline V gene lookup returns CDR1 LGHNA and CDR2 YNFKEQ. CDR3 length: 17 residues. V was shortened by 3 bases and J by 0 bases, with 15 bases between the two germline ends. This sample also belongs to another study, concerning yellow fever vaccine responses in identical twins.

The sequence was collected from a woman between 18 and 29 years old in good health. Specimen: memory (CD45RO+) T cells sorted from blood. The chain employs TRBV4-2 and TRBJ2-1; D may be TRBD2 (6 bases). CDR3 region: CASSHPTSSSSYNEQFF. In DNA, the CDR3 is TGTGCCAGCAGCCACCCAACTAGCAGTAGCTCCTACAATGAGCAGTTCTTC.